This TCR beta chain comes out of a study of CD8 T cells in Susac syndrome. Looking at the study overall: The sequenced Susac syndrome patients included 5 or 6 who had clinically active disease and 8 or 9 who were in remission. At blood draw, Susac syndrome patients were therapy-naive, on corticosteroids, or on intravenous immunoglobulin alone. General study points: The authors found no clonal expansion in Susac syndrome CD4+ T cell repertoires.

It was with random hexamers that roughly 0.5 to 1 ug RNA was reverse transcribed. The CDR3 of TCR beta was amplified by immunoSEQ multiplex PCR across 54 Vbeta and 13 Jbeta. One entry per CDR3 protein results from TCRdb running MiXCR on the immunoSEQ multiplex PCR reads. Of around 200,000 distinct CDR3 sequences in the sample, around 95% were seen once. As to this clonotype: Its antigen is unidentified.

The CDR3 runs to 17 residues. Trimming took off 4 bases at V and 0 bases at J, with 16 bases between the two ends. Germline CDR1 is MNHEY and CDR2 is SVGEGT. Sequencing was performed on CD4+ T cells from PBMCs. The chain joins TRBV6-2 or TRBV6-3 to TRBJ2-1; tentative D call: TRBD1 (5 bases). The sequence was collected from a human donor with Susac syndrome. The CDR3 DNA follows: TGTGCCAGCAGTTCTTCCTTACAGGAAAGCTCCTACAATGAGCAGTTCTTC. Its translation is CASSSSLQESSYNEQFF.